This is a list of T cell receptor beta chains from one sample in a study of response to subunit inactivated influenza vaccine. TCRdb passed the RT-PCR reads through MiXCR, listing each CDR3 protein once. This sample has about 480,000 distinct CDR3 sequences, with around 9.9% found just once. The source was PBMCs from blood, collected roughly 46 days after vaccination. Receptors originate from a man aged 50 to 59 who received an inactivated influenza vaccine. CDR3s include the opening cysteine and the closing phenylalanine or tryptophan. The order of the fields is clone size, J gene, V gene, D gene, CDR3 protein, CDR3 DNA. A D gene is named only where the DNA matches it firmly. Not every row has a clone size; where given, it reads once, few, many or a size class.

>few|TRBJ2-2|TRBV9|TRBD2
CASSPRSGGPPTGELFF
TGTGCCAGCAGCCCTAGGTCGGGGGGGCCACCCACCGGGGAGCTGTTTTTT
>many|TRBJ1-2|TRBV20-1|TRBD1
CSARAGPGQGPGDYGYTF
TGCAGTGCTAGAGCTGGGCCGGGACAGGGGCCCGGGGACTATGGCTACACCTTC
>few|TRBJ2-7|TRBV5-1|TRBD1
CASSLLGQGVEQYF
TGCGCCAGCAGCTTGTTGGGACAGGGAGTCGAGCAGTACTTC
>.|TRBJ2-3|TRBV25-1|.
CASSEFVLGLRLDTQYF
TGTGCCAGCAGTGAATTCGTTCTAGGGTTGAGGCTAGATACGCAGTATTTT
>few|TRBJ1-1|TRBV7-3|.
CASSRSIRGEAFF
TGTGCCAGCAGCCGATCTATTAGGGGTGAAGCTTTCTTT
>.|TRBJ2-7|TRBV10-2|TRBD2
CASSISGGPWSSYEQYF
TGCGCCAGCAGTATTAGCGGGGGGCCCTGGAGCTCCTACGAGCAGTACTTC
>many|TRBJ2-3|TRBV10-2|.
CASSEVHLTDTQYF
TGCGCCAGCAGTGAAGTCCATCTGACGGATACGCAGTATTTT
>.|TRBJ1-1|TRBV18|TRBD1
CASSFLGSDRGIEAFF
TGTGCCAGCTCATTCCTCGGATCGGACAGGGGCATTGAAGCTTTCTTT
>.|TRBJ1-2|TRBV7-6|.
CASSALNYGYTF
TGTGCCAGCAGCGCACTGAACTATGGCTACACCTTC
>.|TRBJ2-1|TRBV2|.
CASTGGHNNEQFF
TGTGCCAGCACCGGGGGGCACAACAATGAGCAGTTCTTC
>.|TRBJ2-1|TRBV9|.
CASSVSSPRGNNEQFF
TGTGCCAGCAGCGTATCTAGCCCGCGGGGAAACAATGAGCAGTTCTTC
>.|TRBJ2-3|TRBV20-1|.
CSALEKDTQYF
TGCAGTGCTTTAGAGAAAGATACGCAGTATTTT
>.|TRBJ2-1|TRBV7-8|TRBD2
CASSLRRLAGGGEQFF
TGTGCCAGCAGCTTAAGGCGGCTAGCGGGGGGTGGTGAGCAGTTCTTC
>.|TRBJ2-5|TRBV12-3/TRBV12-4|.
CASSSPAGKETQYF
TGTGCCAGCAGTTCTCCCGCCGGGAAAGAGACCCAGTACTTC
>few|TRBJ2-3|TRBV4-1|TRBD1
CASSQGQMNTDTQYF
TGCGCCAGCAGCCAGGGACAGATGAACACAGATACGCAGTATTTT
>many|TRBJ2-5|TRBV29-1|TRBD2
CSVEEYTSGETQYF
TGCAGCGTTGAAGAGTACACTAGCGGAGAGACCCAGTACTTC
>.|TRBJ2-2|TRBV12-3/TRBV12-4|.
CASIPWVGGNTGELFF
TGTGCCAGCATCCCCTGGGTTGGAGGGAACACCGGGGAGCTGTTTTTT